Shown below are 27 T cell receptor beta chains from a single sample sequenced in a study of cytomegalovirus exposure and HLA in healthy donors. It was with 60 Vbeta and 13 Jbeta primers that the PCR ran. The repertoire was sequenced with immunoSEQ multiplex PCR; TCRdb's copy has only in-frame clones and lacks some. Counted here are approximately 150,000 clones, 60% to 85% occurring once; the ten biggest clones make up roughly 3.5%. Sequenced: PBMCs. The origin of the receptors is a man aged 30 to 39 in good health and CMV-seropositive.

The chain joins TRBV7-3 to TRBJ2-2; D call uncertain. The CDR3 covers 12 residues. Germline loops: CDR1 SGHTA, CDR2 FQGTGA. V shed 8 bases and J shed 7 bases, with 11 bases lying between them. The CDR3 loop reads CASRAPGGELFF. Here the CDR3 DNA reads TGTGCCAGCCGTGCACCCGGCGGGGAGCTGTTTTTT.

The V call is TRBV11-2, the J call TRBJ2-5; D is possibly TRBD1 (5 bases). Trimming pared 5 bases from V and 0 bases from J, leaving 10 bases between. The germline V gene encodes CDR1 SGHAT and CDR2 FQNNGV. This CDR3 has 14 amino acids. CDR3 loop: CASSRQPNQETQYF. The CDR3 bases are TGTGCCAGCAGCCGACAGCCGAACCAAGAGACCCAGTACTTC.

V usage is TRBV4-1 and J usage is TRBJ2-1; D unresolved. Germline loops: CDR1 MGHRA, CDR2 YSYEKL. CDR3 length equals 13 residues. V was clipped by 1 base and J by 4 bases, with 5 bases between them. The CDR3 reads CASSQVQYNEQFF. CDR3 DNA sequence: TGCGCCAGCAGCCAAGTTCAGTACAATGAGCAGTTCTTC.

The chain is built from TRBV5-6 and TRBJ2-5; tentatively, D is TRBD1 (6 bases). Looked up from germline, CDR1 is SGHDT and CDR2 is YYEEEE. The V end was cut by 0 bases, the J end by 0 bases, with 9 bases between. This CDR3 comprises 15 residues. The CDR3 region is CASSLGQGNQETQYF. Here the CDR3 DNA reads TGTGCCAGCAGCTTGGGTCAGGGGAACCAAGAGACCCAGTACTTC.

The gene calls are TRBV25-1 and TRBJ2-5, with 8 bases identical to TRBD2. This CDR3 is built from 16 residues. V lost 0 bases to trimming and J lost 4 bases; unmatched junction nucleotides: 7. Per germline, CDR1 MGHDK and CDR2 SYGVNS. CDR3 bases: TGTGCCAGCAGTGAATATCGGGCTAGCGGGTTAGAGACCCAGTACTTC. This encodes CASSEYRASGLETQYF. Based on the CDR3 plus reference TRBV25-1 and TRBJ2-5, the full variable domain is EADIYQTPRYLVIGTGKKITLECSQTMGHDKMYWYQQDPGMELHLIHYSYGVNSTEKGDLSSESTVSRIRTEHFPLTLESARPSHTSQYLCASSEYRASGLETQYFGPGTRLLVL.

The rearrangement links TRBV5-1 to TRBJ1-1, with a tentative D call TRBD1 (5 bases). Trimming stripped 4 bases from V and 5 bases from J, with 18 bases between. The germline gives CDR1 SGHRS, CDR2 YFSETQ. The CDR3 consists of 15 residues. The CDR3 here is CASSRGMREGTEAFF. The CDR3 DNA reads TGCGCCAGCAGCCGGGGGATGAGGGAGGGGACTGAAGCTTTCTTT.

The chain is built from TRBV18 and TRBJ2-5; TRBD1 is a possible D gene (6 bases). Germline V CDR1 and CDR2: KGHSH, LQKENI. Trimming shortened V by 2 bases and J by 5 bases, and 9 bases separated the two germline ends. The CDR3 loop spans 13 amino acids. This chain's CDR3 is CASSPGQRETQYF. CDR3 bases: TGTGCCAGCTCACCAGGACAGCGGGAGACCCAGTACTTC.

This sequence joins TRBV29-1 and TRBJ2-5; D may be TRBD2 (5 bases). Trimming pared 1 base from V and 5 bases from J, leaving 11 bases between. CDR1 SQVTM and CDR2 ANQGSEA come from the germline V gene. The CDR3 is 13 amino acids. The CDR3 DNA follows: TGCAGCGTTGAAGTGCAGCGGAGGGAGACCCAGTACTTC. This translates into CSVEVQRRETQYF.

The gene calls are TRBV7-6 and TRBJ2-2, with TRBD2 identical over 10 bases. The CDR3 consists of 16 residues. CDR1 and CDR2 from the germline V gene are SGHVS and FNYEAQ. The V segment lost 5 bases and the J segment 4 bases; nucleotides outside the gene matches: 7. CDR3 residues: CASSHLAGAGTGELFF. DNA for the CDR3: TGTGCCAGCAGCCACCTAGCGGGGGCGGGCACCGGGGAGCTGTTTTTT.

Only one count was recorded for this clone. This rearrangement joins TRBV27 to TRBJ2-5, with a tentative D call TRBD2 (7 bases). CDR1 and CDR2 (germline): MNHEY, SMNVEV (reference sequence). V lost 6 bases and J 5 bases, leaving 13 bases between the germline ends. The CDR3 spans 13 residues. CDR3 in DNA: TGTGCCAGCAGCCTCCGGGGGGCGGAGACCCAGTACTTC. Translation gives CASSLRGAETQYF.

This rearrangement joins TRBV19 to TRBJ2-1; weak D call: TRBD1 (5 bases). From germline, CDR1 is LNHDA and CDR2 SQIVND (reference sequence). Deletions cut 4 bases from V and 8 bases from J, with 21 bases between. The CDR3 is 16 residues long. The chain's CDR3 is CASSTPLREEIDEQFF. The CDR3, as DNA: TGTGCCAGTAGTACGCCACTCAGGGAAGAGATCGATGAGCAGTTCTTC.

The V gene is TRBV28, the J gene TRBJ2-2, with TRBD2 matching 11 bases. CDR1 and CDR2 (germline): MDHEN, SYDVKM. This CDR3 has 15 amino acids. V lost 3 bases to trimming and J lost 5 bases; unmatched junction nucleotides: 2. CDR3 loop: CASSFSGGVTGELFF. Here the CDR3 DNA reads TGTGCCAGCAGTTTTAGCGGGGGGGTGACCGGGGAGCTGTTTTTT. Together with reference TRBV28 and TRBJ2-2, the CDR3 gives the full variable domain: DVKVTQSSRYLVKRTGEKVFLECVQDMDHENMFWYRQDPGLGLRLIYFSYDVKMKEKGDIPEGYSVSREKKERFSLILESASTNQTSMYLCASSFSGGVTGELFFGEGSRLTVL.

In its sample, this clone was seen a few times. The rearrangement links TRBV28 to TRBJ2-2, with 7 bases identical to TRBD2. From germline, CDR1 is MDHEN and CDR2 SYDVKM. This CDR3 contains 15 residues. Trimming removed 5 bases from V and 5 bases from J; junction bases left unmatched: 8. The CDR3 protein is CASSPYRGVTGELFF. The CDR3 nucleotides are TGTGCCAGCAGTCCGTATCGGGGGGTAACCGGGGAGCTGTTTTTT.

This sequence joins TRBV12-5 and TRBJ1-6, with 9 bases matching TRBD1. The CDR3 covers 14 residues. Germline-derived CDR1 and CDR2 are LGHNT and FRNRAP. Losses at the gene ends were 8 bases for V and 8 bases for J; bases not matched to a gene: 7. The CDR3 DNA follows: TGTGCTAGTTCCCCGGGACAGGGTGATTCACCCCTCCACTTT. This encodes CASSPGQGDSPLHF.

This clone is a singleton in its sample. V is TRBV29-1 and J is TRBJ1-4; maybe TRBD1 (5 bases). CDR1 SQVTM and CDR2 ANQGSEA come from the germline V gene. The CDR3 totals 13 residues. V gave up 4 bases and J gave up 7 bases, with 13 bases separating them. The CDR3 region is CSVGGAPSEKLFF. In DNA, the CDR3 is TGCAGCGTTGGCGGGGCCCCAAGTGAAAAACTGTTTTTT.

The V and J genes are TRBV7-9 and TRBJ1-1, with D perhaps TRBD1 (6 bases). The CDR3 has 16 residues. Germline values: CDR1 SEHNR, CDR2 FQNEAQ (reference sequence). V lost 5 bases to trimming and J lost 5 bases, with 21 bases between them. For the CDR3, the DNA is TGTGCCAGCAGCCCGCCCAGGGGCTCCGCCCAGACTGAAGCTTTCTTT. This codes for CASSPPRGSAQTEAFF.

The V and J genes are TRBV9 and TRBJ1-3; D is undetermined. The germline V gene encodes CDR1 SGDLS and CDR2 YYNGEE. V gave up 3 bases and J gave up 1 base, with 14 bases separating them. The CDR3 runs 16 residues. CDR3 sequence reads: CASSGGINRSGNTIYF. CDR3 nucleotide sequence: TGTGCCAGCAGCGGAGGGATTAACCGTTCTGGAAACACCATATATTTT. Looking up the rest from reference TRBV9 and TRBJ1-3 gives the full variable domain: DSGVTQTPKHLITATGQRVTLRCSPRSGDLSVYWYQQSLDQGLQFLIQYYNGEERAKGNILERFSAQQFPDLHSELNLSSLELGDSALYFCASSGGINRSGNTIYFGEGSWLTVV.

This clone was seen more than once but under ten times. The genes are TRBV27 and TRBJ2-1; TRBD2 is a possible D gene (7 bases). Looked up from germline, CDR1 is MNHEY and CDR2 is SMNVEV (reference sequence). V lost 2 bases and J lost 5, with 16 bases in between. The CDR3 has 16 residues. CDR3 protein: CASSLIAGAVHNEQFF. DNA of the CDR3: TGTGCCAGCAGTTTAATTGCGGGGGCGGTCCACAATGAGCAGTTCTTC.

Only one count was recorded for this clone. The chain recombines TRBV9 with TRBJ2-7; D may be TRBD1 (6 bases). V lost 2 bases and J lost 5, with 14 bases in between. Germline CDR1 SGDLS, CDR2 YYNGEE. The CDR3 runs 14 residues. The DNA for the CDR3 is TGTGCCAGCAGCGTGCTGGGGGCGCAAGACGAGCAGTACTTC. Amino acids: CASSVLGAQDEQYF.

The chain carries TRBV29-1 and TRBJ2-1; 7 nucleotides align to TRBD2. V lost 0 bases, J lost 0 bases, and 14 bases stayed unmatched. CDR1 is SQVTM and CDR2 is ANQGSEA in the germline V gene. The CDR3 totals 19 residues. CDR3 sequence: CSVEDPILASGASYNEQFF. In nucleotides, the CDR3 is TGCAGCGTTGAAGACCCCATTTTGGCTAGCGGTGCCTCCTACAATGAGCAGTTCTTC.

This clone was seen more than once but under ten times. The J gene is TRBJ2-3, the V gene TRBV27; 11 positions match TRBD1. The CDR3 runs 14 residues. Germline V CDR1 and CDR2: MNHEY, SMNVEV (reference sequence). The junction had 2 bases not matched to a gene; V was cut back by 6 bases and J by 3 bases. CDR3 loop: CASRRDRGTDTQYF. CDR3 in DNA: TGTGCCAGCAGGAGGGACAGGGGGACAGATACGCAGTATTTT.

The rearrangement uses TRBV4-2 and TRBJ1-1; D gene ambiguous. V gave up 1 base and J gave up 0 bases, with 12 bases separating them. This CDR3 is built from 16 residues. CDR1 LGHNA and CDR2 YNFKEQ come from the germline V gene. The DNA of the CDR3 is TGTGCCAGCAGCCAAGGATTTAAGGAGATGAACACTGAAGCTTTCTTT. Translating gives CASSQGFKEMNTEAFF.

The chain has TRBV4-1 and TRBJ2-7; 7 bases align to TRBD1. The CDR3 spans 16 residues. Looked up from germline, CDR1 is MGHRA and CDR2 is YSYEKL. The trim removed 1 base at V and 5 bases at J, leaving 11 bases unmatched. Here the CDR3 reads CASSQVPTGDMDEQYF. In DNA, the CDR3 is TGCGCCAGCAGCCAAGTTCCAACAGGGGATATGGACGAGCAGTACTTC.

The chain couples TRBV30 to TRBJ2-3; 8 bases fit TRBD2. Germline CDR1 is GTSNPN and CDR2 is SVGIG (reference sequence). This CDR3 comprises 18 residues. J gave up 4 bases and V 0 bases, and 15 bases lay outside the gene matches. The CDR3 region is CAWSVLGGGLLLADTQYF. In DNA form, the CDR3 reads TGTGCCTGGAGTGTACTCGGGGGGGGCCTACTCCTAGCAGATACGCAGTATTTT. The whole variable domain, filled in from reference TRBV30 and TRBJ2-3, reads SQTIHQWPATLVQPVGSPLSLECTVEGTSNPNLYWYRQAAGRGLQLLFYSVGIGQISSEVPQNLSASRPQDRQFILSSKKLLLSDSGFYLCAWSVLGGGLLLADTQYFGPGTRLTVL.

The V and J genes are TRBV13 and TRBJ2-1; 8 positions match TRBD1. The CDR3 extends over 16 amino acids. In germline, CDR1 is PRHDT, CDR2 FYEKMQ (reference sequence). The J segment lost 4 bases and the V segment lost 2 bases, leaving 7 bases of the junction unmatched. The CDR3 DNA sequence: TGTGCCAGCAGCTTATGGGCAGGGGGCTGGTACAATGAGCAGTTCTTC. It yields the protein CASSLWAGGWYNEQFF.

The V gene is TRBV12-5, the J gene TRBJ2-1; 8 positions agree with TRBD2. The CDR3 is 14 amino acids. Germline V gene data show CDR1 as LGHNT and CDR2 as FRNRAP. J was trimmed by 4 bases and V by 8 bases; bases with no gene match: 7. The chain's CDR3 is CASSRAGAYNEQFF. As DNA, the CDR3 is TGTGCTAGTAGTCGAGCGGGGGCGTACAATGAGCAGTTCTTC.

This clone came up a few times. This rearrangement joins TRBV19 to TRBJ2-7; D perhaps matches TRBD2 (5 bases). V shed 4 bases and J shed 6 bases, with 13 bases lying between them. CDR1 is LNHDA, CDR2 SQIVND, per germline (reference sequence). CDR3 length: 13 amino acids. CDR3: CASSTGSSSEQYF. The CDR3 region has the DNA TGTGCCAGTAGTACCGGCTCTAGCTCCGAGCAGTACTTC.